These 17 T cell receptor beta chains were sequenced from one sample in a study of T-cell memory formation after mild COVID-19. A single record per CDR3 protein comes from TCRdb applying MiXCR to the 5' RACE reads. The repertoire includes more than 150,000 distinct CDR3 sequences, 15% to 20% of them detected once, and 3.9% sits in the top ten. The sequencing sample was made of PBMCs or a T cell subset sorted from them (not recorded which). The receptors were gathered from a man aged 18-30 years who had mild COVID-19 (a few samples of this study predate the infection). Cell type and time point are not known.

The CDR3 DNA is TGCAGTGCTAGAGACGGCCCTGGAAACACTGAAGCTTTCTTT. This gives the protein CSARDGPGNTEAFF. The chain links TRBV20-1 to TRBJ1-1; D remains unclear. Germline values: CDR1 DFQATT, CDR2 SNEGSKA (reference sequence). The CDR3 totals 14 residues. V lost 0 bases, J lost 2 bases, and 10 bases lay in between.

This rearrangement joins TRBV6-2 or TRBV6-3 to TRBJ2-3, with 8 bases lining up with TRBD1. The ends lost 5 bases at V and 0 bases at J; junction bases unmatched: 7. The CDR3 has 16 residues. The germline gives CDR1 MNHEY, CDR2 SVGEGT. The CDR3 DNA reads TGTGCCAGCAGTCCCAGGACAGGGTCAAGCACAGATACGCAGTATTTT. Its protein product is CASSPRTGSSTDTQYF.

This rearrangement joins TRBV7-2 to TRBJ2-3; no reliable D call. The germline gives CDR1 SGHTA, CDR2 FQGNSA. V was clipped by 3 bases and J by 5 bases, with 6 bases between them. This CDR3 contains 12 residues. CDR3 region: CASSLGIDTQYF. CDR3 coding DNA: TGTGCCAGCAGCTTGGGAATAGATACGCAGTATTTT. Looking up the rest from reference TRBV7-2 and TRBJ2-3 gives the full variable domain: GAGVSQSPSNKVTEKGKDVELRCDPISGHTALYWYRQSLGQGLEFLIYFQGNSAPDKSGLPSDRFSAERTGGSVSTLTIQRTQQEDSAVYLCASSLGIDTQYFGPGTRLTVL.

This clonotype was found a few times. V and J are TRBV20-1 and TRBJ2-1; either TRBD1 or TRBD2 may fit D (5 bases each). With 3 bases removed from V and 10 bases from J, the gap between germline ends came to 10 bases. This CDR3 is 11 amino acids long. Germline CDR1 is DFQATT and CDR2 is SNEGSKA (reference sequence). In DNA form, the CDR3 reads TGCAGTGCTAGCCGAGGGGTCGAGCAGTTCTTC. As protein: CSASRGVEQFF.

This clonotype was detected a few times. This chain joins TRBV6-6 and TRBJ2-6; 7 bases are a match to TRBD1. The germline V gene encodes CDR1 MNHNY and CDR2 SVGAGI (reference sequence). This CDR3 has 17 amino acids. Losses at the gene ends were 7 bases for V and 0 bases for J; bases not matched to a gene: 9. CDR3 DNA: TGTGCCAGCAACGACCGGGACAGCAGCTCTGGGGCCAACGTCCTGACTTTC. Its protein is CASNDRDSSSGANVLTF.

There are a few counts of this clonotype. J is TRBJ2-7 and V is TRBV5-1; D is perhaps TRBD2 (6 bases). Germline assignment: CDR1 SGHRS and CDR2 YFSETQ. The germline V and J ends were trimmed by 3 bases and 6 bases, with 16 bases remaining between them. CDR3 length: 14 residues. CDR3 nucleotides: TGCGCCAGCAGCTCCGGTAATGTGGGAGGCGAGCAGTACGTC. The encoded protein is CASSSGNVGGEQYV.

The V gene is TRBV6-5, the J gene TRBJ2-5; 9 bases map to TRBD1. The CDR3 is 16 residues long. V shed 6 bases and J 6 bases; nucleotides not matched to a gene: 14. Per germline, CDR1 MNHEY and CDR2 SVGAGI. DNA of the CDR3: TGTGCCAGCAGGACACTCCCGACAGGGGGGTGGCAGACCCAGTACTTC. This sequence encodes CASRTLPTGGWQTQYF.

This clonotype appeared a few times. CDR3 bases: TGTGCCCCTGGGAGGGCGCCTTGGGGTGGCTACACCTTC. Its protein product is CAPGRAPWGGYTF. The chain combines TRBV15 with TRBJ1-2; D is ambiguous. The CDR3 has 13 amino acids. CDR1 and CDR2 (germline): LNHNV, YYDKDF (reference sequence). V lost 11 bases and J lost 7, with 20 bases in between. Variable domain in full (rest from reference TRBV15 and TRBJ1-2): DAMVIQNPRYQVTQFGKPVTLSCSQTLNHNVMYWYQQKSSQAPKLLFHYYDKDFNNEADTPDNFQSRRPNTSFCFLDIRSPGLGDTAMYLCAPGRAPWGGYTFGSGTRLTVV.

This clonotype was observed a handful of times. This chain joins TRBV20-1 and TRBJ2-1, with a weak D call TRBD1 (6 bases). Trimming took 6 bases from V and 9 from J, leaving 15 bases between them. Per germline, CDR1 DFQATT and CDR2 SNEGSKA (reference sequence). CDR3 length equals 12 residues. The CDR3 sequence: CSAVLRGSEQFF. CDR3 in DNA: TGCAGTGCGGTACTCAGGGGAAGTGAGCAGTTCTTC.

This clonotype was picked up many times. The V call is TRBV7-3, the J call TRBJ2-3; a weak D match, TRBD2 (6 bases). This CDR3 is built from 14 residues. Trimming cost V 5 bases and J 5 bases, with 14 bases left between them. The germline V gene encodes CDR1 SGHTA and CDR2 FQGTGA. The CDR3 sequence is CASSPPGLQDTQYF. For the CDR3, the DNA is TGTGCCAGCAGCCCCCCGGGACTCCAAGATACGCAGTATTTT.

The CDR3 sequence: CASSESGGADEQYF. The CDR3 DNA follows: TGTGCCAGCAGCGAATCCGGGGGGGCCGACGAGCAGTACTTC. V is TRBV21-1 and J is TRBJ2-7; the table's D call of TRBD2 was not tested on the DNA. TRBV21-1 is a documented pseudogene. This CDR3 is built from 14 residues.

The rearrangement uses TRBV5-1 and TRBJ2-5, with 7 positions matching TRBD2. Trimming at V came to 1 base and at J to 2 bases, leaving 2 bases not matched to a gene. Germline-derived CDR1 and CDR2 are SGHRS and YFSETQ. The CDR3 runs 14 residues. The CDR3 DNA reads as TGCGCCAGCAGCTTGTTGCGGGGGCAAGAGACCCAGTACTTC. As protein: CASSLLRGQETQYF.

This clonotype was counted only a few times. The rearrangement links TRBV6-6 to TRBJ2-7; D might be TRBD1 or TRBD2, each matching 5 bases. From germline, CDR1 is MNHNY and CDR2 SVGAGI (reference sequence). The CDR3 is 12 amino acids. The V and J ends lost 6 bases and 7 bases respectively, with 13 bases between them. Here the CDR3 reads CASSPGTKEQYV. CDR3 sequence (DNA): TGTGCCAGCAGCCCCGGGACGAAGGAGCAGTACGTC.

The chain is built from TRBV2 and TRBJ2-2; 7 nucleotides agree with TRBD2. The CDR3 runs to 13 residues. The junction had 9 bases not matched to a gene; V was cut back by 5 bases and J by 12 bases. Germline V lookup: CDR1 SNHLY, CDR2 FYNNEI. In nucleotides, the CDR3 is TGTGCCAGCAGTAGGGAGGGAGGGTCCCAGCTGTTTTTT. Amino acid sequence: CASSREGGSQLFF.

The genes are TRBV7-2 and TRBJ2-1; D remains unclear. Trimming shortened V by 4 bases and J by 6 bases, and 13 bases separated the two germline ends. Germline CDR1 SGHTA, CDR2 FQGNSA. The CDR3 totals 14 residues. The CDR3 DNA sequence: TGTGCCAGCAGCTCGTTAGGGTGGAGCAATGAGCAGTTCTTC. Residues: CASSSLGWSNEQFF.

The chain has TRBV3-1 and TRBJ2-5; 7 bases map to TRBD1. The CDR3 has 15 residues. V lost 3 bases and J lost 1; bases outside the gene matches: 5. Germline loops: CDR1 LGHDT, CDR2 YNNKEL (reference sequence). CDR3 loop: CASSHGTVSQETQYF. For the CDR3, the DNA is TGTGCCAGCAGCCACGGGACAGTGAGCCAAGAGACCCAGTACTTC.

The chain recombines TRBV29-1 with TRBJ1-2; 7 nucleotides match TRBD1. CDR1 and CDR2 (germline): SQVTM, ANQGSEA. This CDR3 has 14 residues. V lost 7 bases and J lost 5; bases outside the gene matches: 13. CDR3 nucleotide sequence: TGCAGCGCCAGCCCCACAGGGGCTTTATATGGCTACACCTTC. Encoded protein: CSASPTGALYGYTF.